Each of the 21 T cell receptor beta chains below was sequenced from the same sample in a study of T cell responses to AZD1222 COVID-19 vaccine. Sequenced by immunoSEQ multiplex PCR; TCRdb stores in-frame clones only, minus some. The sample includes 80,000 to 95,000 clones, about nine tenths of them seen just once. The starting material was peripheral blood, obtained on day 0 of MenACWY control vaccination. Receptors originate from an adult in good health.

This chain links TRBV7-7 with TRBJ2-6, with D maybe TRBD2 (5 bases). Between the trimmed V and J ends, which lost 1 base and 4 bases, there was a span of 17 bases. CDR3 length equals 18 residues. Per the germline V gene, CDR1 is SSHAT and CDR2 is FNYEAQ (reference sequence). DNA for the CDR3: TGTGCCAGCAGCTTAGAACCGGGGTCCTCTGTCGGGGCCAACGTCCTGACTTTC. The encoded protein is CASSLEPGSSVGANVLTF.

The chain links TRBV19 to TRBJ1-5, with 10 bases fitting TRBD1. V was clipped by 6 bases and J by 7 bases; unmatched bases: 12. The CDR3 extends over 16 amino acids. In germline, CDR1 is LNHDA, CDR2 SQIVND (reference sequence). The CDR3 reads CASSLRTGGTRQPQHF. CDR3 DNA: TGTGCCAGTAGCTTAAGGACAGGGGGAACGAGACAGCCCCAGCATTTT.

This chain uses TRBV19 with TRBJ2-7, with D possibly called TRBD1 or TRBD2 (5 bases each). Per germline, CDR1 LNHDA and CDR2 SQIVND (reference sequence). The CDR3 has 13 amino acids. V was cut by 5 bases and J by 3 bases, with 11 bases left in between. CDR3 sequence: CASSVWDGYEQYF. The DNA of the CDR3 is TGTGCCAGTAGTGTTTGGGACGGCTACGAGCAGTACTTC.

This chain joins TRBV19 and TRBJ2-2; 8 positions agree with TRBD2. Losses at the gene ends were 10 bases for V and 2 bases for J; bases not matched to a gene: 15. Germline V gives CDR1 LNHDA, CDR2 SQIVND (reference sequence). This CDR3 is built from 17 residues. CDR3 coding DNA: TGTGCCACCTCCGGGGGGGTTAAAGGGCCAAACACCGGGGAGCTGTTTTTT. Protein: CATSGGVKGPNTGELFF.

The rearrangement uses TRBV3-1 (or the pseudogene TRBV3-2) and TRBJ1-4; TRBD1 agrees at 7 bases. Germline V gene sequence: CDR1 LGHDT, CDR2 YNNKEL (reference sequence). Trimming took 6 bases from V and 5 from J; bases not matched to a gene: 9. This CDR3 region has 15 residues. CDR3 nucleotide sequence: TGTGCCAGCAGGGGCCCGGGACAGTTCAATGAAAAACTGTTTTTT. Its translation: CASRGPGQFNEKLFF.

This clone was counted once. This chain links TRBV18 with TRBJ2-3, with D possibly being TRBD2 (5 bases). Trimming removed 0 bases from V and 0 bases from J, with 10 bases in between. CDR3 size: 16 residues. Germline assignment: CDR1 KGHSH and CDR2 LQKENI. In DNA form, the CDR3 reads TGTGCCAGCTCACCACCGCGAGGGAGAAGCACAGATACGCAGTATTTT. Amino acid sequence: CASSPPRGRSTDTQYF.

V usage is TRBV10-1 and J usage is TRBJ1-3, with TRBD1 identical over 7 bases. With V trimmed by 6 bases and J by 3 bases, 5 bases remained unmatched. The CDR3 spans 14 residues. The germline V gene encodes CDR1 WNHNN and CDR2 SYGVQD (reference sequence). The CDR3 DNA reads TGCGCCAGCAGCCGAGGGACAGATGGAAACACCATATATTTT. Amino acid sequence: CASSRGTDGNTIYF.

The CDR3 sequence: CASKPTDREHTF. CDR3 coding DNA: TGTGCCAGCAAGCCGACCGACCGGGAACACACCTTC. This sequence joins TRBV2 and TRBJ1-2; D gene unclear. The length of the CDR3 is 12 residues. In germline, CDR1 is SNHLY, CDR2 FYNNEI. V shed 7 bases and J shed 12 bases, with 18 bases lying between them.

The CDR3 sequence: CASSAPSTDTQYF. The CDR3, as DNA: TGTGCCAGCAGCGCTCCTAGCACAGATACGCAGTATTTT. The chain links TRBV7-2 to TRBJ2-3, with D unclear. Germline V gene lookup returns CDR1 SGHTA and CDR2 FQGNSA. The CDR3 sequence is 13 residues long. Between the trimmed V and J ends, which lost 5 bases and 0 bases, there was a span of 6 bases.

The chain recombines TRBV28 with TRBJ2-4; 12 bases are shared with TRBD1. Looked up from germline, CDR1 is MDHEN and CDR2 is SYDVKM. The CDR3 has 15 amino acids. The V and J ends lost 6 bases and 7 bases, in that order; junction bases with no gene match: 7. CDR3 amino acids: CASRAPGQGANIQYF. The CDR3 coding sequence is TGTGCCAGCAGGGCCCCGGGACAGGGGGCGAACATTCAGTACTTC.

CDR3 in amino acids: CASSLALDGVSPLHF. DNA of the CDR3: TGTGCCAGCAGCTTGGCTTTGGACGGAGTTTCACCCCTCCACTTT. V is TRBV5-4 and J is TRBJ1-6; D is unclear. Trimming removed 0 bases at V and 9 bases at J, with 13 bases between. This CDR3 is built from 15 residues. Germline loops: CDR1 SGHNT, CDR2 YYREEE (reference sequence).

This clone has a handful of counts. This sequence joins TRBV9 and TRBJ2-2, with D unclear. With 0 bases removed from V and 3 bases from J, the gap between germline ends came to 9 bases. This CDR3 has 15 amino acids. Germline CDR1 is SGDLS and CDR2 is YYNGEE. The CDR3 DNA is TGTGCCAGCAGCGTAGTAGGGTCGCACACCGGGGAGCTGTTTTTT. It is translated as CASSVVGSHTGELFF.

The chain uses TRBV27 and TRBJ2-3, with TRBD2 matching 13 bases. This CDR3 has 17 amino acids. Germline-derived CDR1 and CDR2 are MNHEY and SMNVEV (reference sequence). After removal of 3 bases from V and 1 base from J, the junction contained 4 bases not matched to a gene. The CDR3 DNA reads as TGTGCCAGCAGTTTTCTCGGACTAGCGGGGGGCACAGATACGCAGTATTTT. This codes for CASSFLGLAGGTDTQYF.

This clone was seen a single time. V and J are TRBV5-5 and TRBJ1-1, with 7 positions matching TRBD1. Germline V CDR1 and CDR2: SGHKS, YYEKEE (reference sequence). The CDR3 contains 15 residues. The trim removed 5 bases at V and 1 base at J, leaving 8 bases unmatched. The CDR3 nucleotides read TGTGCCAGCAGGCAAGCCGGGACAGCGAACACTGAAGCTTTCTTT. It translates to CASRQAGTANTEAFF. The full variable domain, its missing parts supplied by reference TRBV5-5 and TRBJ1-1, is DAGVTQSPTHLIKTRGQQVTLRCSPISGHKSVSWYQQVLGQGPQFIFQYYEKEERGRGNFPDRFSARQFPNYSSELNVNALLLGDSALYLCASRQAGTANTEAFFGQGTRLTVV.

The chain has TRBV4-2 and TRBJ2-7, with 7 nucleotides matching TRBD1. J gave up 4 bases and V 5 bases, and 14 bases lay outside the gene matches. Germline V CDR1 and CDR2: LGHNA, YNFKEQ. CDR3 length: 16 residues. CDR3 coding DNA: TGTGCCAGCAGCGTACAGGGGACGACGGCGCCTTACGAGCAGTACTTC. Its protein is CASSVQGTTAPYEQYF.

The chain has TRBV28 and TRBJ2-5; 7 nucleotides line up with TRBD1. The ends lost 10 bases at V and 4 bases at J; junction bases unmatched: 6. The CDR3 sequence is 12 residues long. Germline V lookup: CDR1 MDHEN, CDR2 SYDVKM. CDR3 bases: TGTGCCATCAACAGGGGCGGAGAGACCCAGTACTTC. Amino acid sequence: CAINRGGETQYF.

The rearrangement links TRBV7-9 to TRBJ1-1; D possibly corresponds to TRBD1 (5 bases). Germline CDR1 reads SEHNR; CDR2 reads FQNEAQ (reference sequence). V was pared by 1 base and J by 1 base, with 10 bases between. The CDR3 sequence is 15 residues long. This chain's CDR3 is CASSLGGTPNTEAFF. CDR3 DNA: TGTGCCAGCAGCTTAGGGGGCACCCCGAACACTGAAGCTTTCTTT.

In this sample, this clone turned up once. The chain carries TRBV6-4 and TRBJ2-1; no clear D. Germline loops: CDR1 MRHNA, CDR2 SNTAGT. The V end lost 3 bases, the J end lost 5 bases, and 2 bases lay between the germline ends. The CDR3 length is 11 residues. The CDR3 coding sequence is TGTGCCAGCAGTGAAAACAATGAGCAGTTCTTC. Translating gives CASSENNEQFF.

The chain has TRBV2 and TRBJ1-1, with no clear D. Per the germline V gene, CDR1 is SNHLY and CDR2 is FYNNEI. Trimming removed 6 bases at V and 4 bases at J, with 12 bases between. CDR3 length equals 13 residues. The DNA for the CDR3 is TGTGCCAGCAGGAGACTTTTAGGCACTGAAGCTTTCTTT. Protein product: CASRRLLGTEAFF.

The chain recombines TRBV27 with TRBJ1-2; D is possibly TRBD1 (5 bases). This CDR3 contains 15 residues. Trimming pared 5 bases from V and 2 bases from J, leaving 15 bases between. Germline CDR1 reads MNHEY; CDR2 reads SMNVEV (reference sequence). The CDR3 nucleotides are TGTGCCAGCAGTAGAGCAGGCGGACAAAACTATGGCTACACCTTC. Its translation is CASSRAGGQNYGYTF.

J is TRBJ2-7 and V is TRBV6-2 or TRBV6-3; D might be TRBD2 (5 bases). V lost 0 bases to trimming and J lost 6 bases, with 15 bases between them. The CDR3 extends over 15 amino acids. The germline V gene has CDR1 MNHEY and CDR2 SVGEGT. The CDR3 DNA follows: TGTGCCAGCAGTTACTCGACTGCGGGCGAGGGCGAGCAGTACTTC. Amino acids: CASSYSTAGEGEQYF.